Listed below are T cell receptor beta chains from one sample, sequenced in a study of cytomegalovirus exposure and HLA in healthy donors. Profiling relied on immunoSEQ multiplex PCR, and the TCRdb table lists in-frame clones only, not all of them. The table includes about 160,000 clones, 84% detected once. Material: PBMCs. The receptors were gathered from a man aged 18 to 35 in good health and CMV-seronegative. CDR3s include the opening cysteine and the closing phenylalanine or tryptophan. The D gene is left open where the match is weak. Clone size is not always given. Where it is, it says once, few, many or a class for expanded clones.

J gene: TRBJ2-1
clone size: NA
D gene: TRBD2
V gene: TRBV27
CDR3 protein: CASSLSGLAGVLVNEQFF
CDR3 DNA: TGTGCCAGCAGTTTATCGGGACTAGCGGGAGTACTGGTAAATGAGCAGTTCTTC

J gene: TRBJ2-3
clone size: NA
D gene: TRBD1
V gene: TRBV4-1
CDR3 protein: CASSQVYRGVADTQYF
CDR3 DNA: TGCGCCAGCAGCCAAGTTTACAGGGGTGTCGCAGATACGCAGTATTTT

J gene: TRBJ2-5
clone size: few
D gene: NA
V gene: TRBV5-1
CDR3 protein: CASSWGHGVEETQYF
CDR3 DNA: TGCGCCAGCAGCTGGGGACATGGGGTTGAAGAGACCCAGTACTTC

J gene: TRBJ1-3
clone size: NA
D gene: NA
V gene: TRBV19
CDR3 protein: CASSIGGNGAGNTIYF
CDR3 DNA: TGTGCCAGTAGTATTGGAGGGAACGGGGCTGGAAACACCATATATTTT

J gene: TRBJ2-7
clone size: NA
D gene: TRBD1
V gene: TRBV5-4
CDR3 protein: CASSSMTGGKPYEQYF
CDR3 DNA: TGTGCCAGCAGCTCCATGACAGGGGGGAAACCCTACGAGCAGTACTTC

J gene: TRBJ2-3
clone size: NA
D gene: TRBD1
V gene: TRBV13
CDR3 protein: CASSLYRGVDTQYF
CDR3 DNA: TGTGCCAGCAGCTTATACAGGGGAGTGGATACGCAGTATTTT

J gene: TRBJ2-5
clone size: NA
D gene: NA
V gene: TRBV28
CDR3 protein: CASSSRGRQETQYF
CDR3 DNA: TGTGCCAGCAGTTCCCGGGGTCGTCAAGAGACCCAGTACTTC

J gene: TRBJ1-2
clone size: NA
D gene: NA
V gene: TRBV28
CDR3 protein: CASSLRGGYGYTF
CDR3 DNA: TGTGCCAGCAGTTTAAGGGGAGGCTATGGCTACACCTTC

J gene: TRBJ1-4
clone size: once
D gene: NA
V gene: TRBV4-3
CDR3 protein: CASTQTGHNEKLFF
CDR3 DNA: TGCGCCAGCACCCAGACAGGTCATAATGAAAAACTGTTTTTT

J gene: TRBJ2-7
clone size: NA
D gene: TRBD2
V gene: TRBV15
CDR3 protein: CATSRVAGTYEQYF
CDR3 DNA: TGTGCCACCAGCAGAGTAGCGGGAACCTACGAGCAGTACTTC

J gene: TRBJ2-2
clone size: NA
D gene: NA
V gene: TRBV27
CDR3 protein: CATLGGADTGELFF
CDR3 DNA: TGTGCCACCCTAGGGGGGGCGGACACCGGGGAGCTGTTTTTT

J gene: TRBJ2-3
clone size: few
D gene: TRBD1
V gene: TRBV19
CDR3 protein: CASSRAGGVADTQYF
CDR3 DNA: TGTGCCAGTAGTAGGGCAGGGGGCGTCGCAGATACGCAGTATTTT